The next 26 T cell receptor beta chains were all read from a single sample in a study of blood T cell repertoires in COVID-19 (dated by TCRdb to about 2020). Library preparation employed the immunoSEQ multiplex PCR assay. TCRdb re-hosts the immuneACCESS table, in-frame sequences only. Its copies lack some clones; in the studies checked, an unresolved V gene accounts for under half of them, and the cause for the rest is not known. The sample contains around 180,000 clones, around 77% of them found a single time. The leading ten clones occupy 6.5% of the sample. What was sequenced was peripheral blood. The receptors come from a man aged 65 to 79 with active or convalescent COVID-19.

The gene calls are TRBV6-2 or TRBV6-3 and TRBJ2-5, with 11 bases identical to TRBD1. The junction had 8 bases not matched to a gene; V was cut back by 5 bases and J by 3 bases. Germline-derived CDR1 and CDR2 are MNHEY and SVGEGT. The length of the CDR3 is 16 residues. In DNA form, the CDR3 reads TGTGCCAGCAGTATCCATCCGGGACAGGGGGAAGAGACCCAGTACTTC. Residues: CASSIHPGQGEETQYF.

This sequence joins TRBV5-4 and TRBJ2-3, with TRBD2 matching over 7 bases. The CDR3 extends over 15 amino acids. Germline CDR1 is SGHNT and CDR2 is YYREEE (reference sequence). V lost 1 base and J lost 6; bases outside the gene matches: 8. CDR3: CASSLSRGVGDTQYF. The CDR3 coding sequence is TGTGCCAGCAGCTTGAGTCGGGGGGTTGGCGATACGCAGTATTTT.

The chain uses TRBV5-3 and TRBJ1-2; D is ambiguous. TRBV5-3 is an ORF, with its function uncertain. Trimming stripped 6 bases from V and 4 bases from J, with 10 bases between. The CDR3 extends over 12 amino acids. CDR3 nucleotide sequence: TGTGCCAGAATCTCACTAGTCTATGGCTACACCTTC. This sequence encodes CARISLVYGYTF.

This chain uses TRBV9 with TRBJ2-7; no definite D call. Looked up from germline, CDR1 is SGDLS and CDR2 is YYNGEE. Trimming stripped 2 bases from V and 2 bases from J, with 11 bases between. This CDR3 is built from 14 residues. CDR3 loop: CASSVGPDTYEQYF. The CDR3 DNA is TGTGCCAGCAGCGTGGGCCCAGACACCTACGAGCAGTACTTC.

The gene calls are TRBV5-1 and TRBJ1-6; no reliable D call. Germline CDR1 and CDR2: SGHRS and YFSETQ. The CDR3 spans 15 residues. The V end was cut by 0 bases, the J end by 10 bases, with 14 bases between. The CDR3, as DNA: TGCGCCAGCAGCTTGGTAGGGCAGGAGGAATCACCCCTCCACTTT. This sequence encodes CASSLVGQEESPLHF. The full variable domain, its missing parts supplied by reference TRBV5-1 and TRBJ1-6, is KAGVTQTPRYLIKTRGQQVTLSCSPISGHRSVSWYQQTPGQGLQFLFEYFSETQRNKGNFPGRFSGRQFSNSRSEMNVSTLELGDSALYLCASSLVGQEESPLHFGNGTRLTVT.

V usage is TRBV4-2 and J usage is TRBJ1-5; the match to TRBD1 covers 7 bases. Germline V gene lookup returns CDR1 LGHNA and CDR2 YNFKEQ. V dropped 4 bases and J dropped 3; count of bases not matched to a gene: 6. The CDR3 runs 15 residues. The CDR3 nucleotides read TGTGCCAGCAGCCCGGGACAGCAGTTCAATCAGCCCCAGCATTTT. Translated: CASSPGQQFNQPQHF.

This clone is classed as medium-sized (0.01 to 0.1%). The chain recombines TRBV6-5 with TRBJ2-1, with D uncertain. Germline lookup yields CDR1 MNHEY and CDR2 SVGAGI. There are 14 residues in the CDR3. The germline V and J ends were trimmed by 4 bases and 5 bases, with 12 bases remaining between them. Written as DNA, the CDR3 is TGTGCCAGCAGTTTTGTGGATAGCAACAATGAGCAGTTCTTC. Protein: CASSFVDSNNEQFF.

The V call is TRBV11-2, the J call TRBJ1-2, with D hard to call. Trimming took 3 bases from V and 0 from J, leaving 14 bases between them. This CDR3 spans 16 amino acids. From germline, CDR1 is SGHAT and CDR2 FQNNGV. For the CDR3, the DNA is TGTGCCAGCAGCTTTGCAGCCGAGACTTCTAACTATGGCTACACCTTC. It yields the protein CASSFAAETSNYGYTF.

The genes are TRBV5-8 and TRBJ2-3; maybe TRBD1 (6 bases). Trimming removed 7 bases from V and 2 bases from J, with 11 bases in between. The CDR3 spans 13 residues. Looked up from germline, CDR1 is SGHTS and CDR2 is YDEGEE. CDR3 amino acids: CASDGQNTDTQYF. The CDR3 DNA reads TGTGCCAGCGATGGACAGAACACAGATACGCAGTATTTT.

The chain uses TRBV9 and TRBJ2-2, with a weak D call TRBD2 (6 bases). CDR3 length: 14 amino acids. CDR1 and CDR2 (germline): SGDLS, YYNGEE. With 0 bases removed from V and 7 bases from J, the gap between germline ends came to 10 bases. The DNA of the CDR3 is TGTGCCAGCAGCGTAGGGGACTCCGTCGGGGAGCTGTTTTTT. As protein: CASSVGDSVGELFF. Full variable domain (rest looked up from reference TRBV9 and TRBJ2-2): DSGVTQTPKHLITATGQRVTLRCSPRSGDLSVYWYQQSLDQGLQFLIQYYNGEERAKGNILERFSAQQFPDLHSELNLSSLELGDSALYFCASSVGDSVGELFFGEGSRLTVL.

The chain links TRBV25-1 to TRBJ2-1; TRBD2 agrees at 9 bases. J was trimmed by 5 bases and V by 4 bases; bases with no gene match: 3. Germline assignment: CDR1 MGHDK and CDR2 SYGVNS. The CDR3 is 14 residues long. In DNA, the CDR3 is TGTGCCAGCAGTGGGCTAGCGGGGAACAATGAGCAGTTCTTC. This gives the protein CASSGLAGNNEQFF.

The J gene is TRBJ1-2, the V gene TRBV27; 12 nucleotides match TRBD1. The CDR3 spans 16 residues. Germline V gives CDR1 MNHEY, CDR2 SMNVEV (reference sequence). V trimming: 10 bases; J trimming: 4 bases; junction bases outside the gene matches: 13. CDR3 in amino acids: CATHPGQGAQGYGYTF. CDR3 sequence (DNA): TGTGCCACTCACCCGGGACAGGGGGCTCAGGGCTATGGCTACACCTTC.

This chain uses TRBV15 with TRBJ1-2; D not certain. V shed 4 bases and J shed 4 bases, with 13 bases lying between them. The CDR3 length is 14 residues. The germline gives CDR1 LNHNV, CDR2 YYDKDF (reference sequence). Written as DNA, the CDR3 is TGTGCCACCAGCACCGCCGGTTCCTCCTATGGCTACACCTTC. Its translation: CATSTAGSSYGYTF.

V is TRBV12-3 or TRBV12-4 and J is TRBJ1-1; D uncertain. The CDR3 covers 13 residues. V lost 2 bases, J lost 5 bases, and 9 bases lay in between. The CDR3 DNA reads as TGTGCCAGCAGTTTAAGGAAGCGGACTGAAGCTTTCTTT. As protein: CASSLRKRTEAFF.

CDR3 amino acids: CASSKDRPHTEAFF. The CDR3 DNA reads TGCGCCAGCAGCAAAGACAGACCCCACACTGAAGCTTTCTTT. This chain links TRBV5-1 with TRBJ1-1; possible D gene TRBD1, 5 bases. From germline, CDR1 is SGHRS and CDR2 YFSETQ. The CDR3 covers 14 residues. The V end lost 4 bases, the J end lost 3 bases, and 13 bases lay between the germline ends.

The chain joins TRBV9 to TRBJ2-3; D possibly corresponds to TRBD2 (6 bases). The germline V and J ends were trimmed by 0 bases and 0 bases, with 11 bases remaining between them. Germline V gives CDR1 SGDLS, CDR2 YYNGEE. The CDR3 spans 16 residues. As DNA, the CDR3 is TGTGCCAGCAGCGTAGGGGGACTGGTTAGCACAGATACGCAGTATTTT. Residues: CASSVGGLVSTDTQYF.

Many counts were recorded for this clone. The chain carries TRBV10-3 and TRBJ2-1; D call uncertain. Trimming left V 0 bases short and J 0 bases short, with 9 bases between. In germline, CDR1 is ENHRY, CDR2 SYGVKD. The CDR3 contains 16 residues. CDR3 bases: TGTGCCATCAGTGAGTCAGACTGGAGCTCCTACAATGAGCAGTTCTTC. Its protein product is CAISESDWSSYNEQFF.

This chain connects TRBV11-2 to TRBJ2-7, with a weak D call TRBD2 (5 bases). The germline V and J ends were trimmed by 0 bases and 4 bases, with 10 bases remaining between them. From germline, CDR1 is SGHAT and CDR2 FQNNGV. The CDR3 sequence is 14 residues long. Here the CDR3 DNA reads TGTGCCAGCAGCTTAGAGTCGAGGGATTACGAGCAGTACTTC. This sequence encodes CASSLESRDYEQYF.

For this clone: The sample contains more than one DNA sequence encoding this CDR3. The CDR3 protein is CASSLGTGGETQYF. CDR3 DNA sequence: TGTGCCAGCAGCCTGGGGACAGGCGGGGAGACCCAGTACTTC. J is TRBJ2-5 and V is TRBV5-5, with 8 bases fitting TRBD1. The CDR3 is made up of 14 amino acids. V gave up 4 bases and J gave up 5 bases; unmatched junction bases: 7. In germline, CDR1 is SGHKS, CDR2 YYEKEE (reference sequence).

The V gene is TRBV29-1, the J gene TRBJ1-2; maybe TRBD1 (5 bases). The V and J ends lost 5 bases and 7 bases respectively, with 17 bases between them. Germline CDR1 SQVTM, CDR2 ANQGSEA. The CDR3 is made up of 13 amino acids. This CDR3 reads CSVTDTYWGGYTF. The DNA for the CDR3 is TGCAGCGTTACGGACACGTATTGGGGTGGCTACACCTTC. Combining the CDR3 with reference TRBV29-1 and TRBJ1-2 gives the whole variable domain SAVISQKPSRDICQRGTSLTIQCQVDSQVTMMFWYRQQPGQSLTLIATANQGSEATYESGFVIDKFPISRPNLTFSTLTVSNMSPEDSSIYLCSVTDTYWGGYTFGSGTRLTVV.

CDR3 DNA sequence: TGTGCCAGCAGCCGCGGGACTAGCGGGGGCCAAGAGACCCAGTACTTC. This encodes CASSRGTSGGQETQYF. The chain couples TRBV6-6 to TRBJ2-5; 14 bases agree with TRBD2. The trim removed 6 bases at V and 1 base at J, leaving 4 bases unmatched. The V gene's germline CDR1 is MNHNY and CDR2 SVGAGI (reference sequence). The length of the CDR3 is 16 residues.

The V gene is TRBV25-1, the J gene TRBJ1-2; D is possibly TRBD1 (5 bases). CDR3 length equals 15 residues. Germline CDR1 and CDR2: MGHDK and SYGVNS. Trimming took off 4 bases at V and 8 bases at J, with 20 bases between the two ends. The CDR3 coding sequence is TGTGCCAGCAGTGGATATCTCGGACGACAGCCGGGCTACACCTTC. It translates to CASSGYLGRQPGYTF.

This chain uses TRBV29-1 with TRBJ2-7, with 8 bases that match TRBD2. The germline V gene has CDR1 SQVTM and CDR2 ANQGSEA. Trimming took 5 bases from V and 3 from J; bases not matched to a gene: 3. The CDR3 covers 12 residues. The CDR3 region has the DNA TGCAGCGTTAGCGGGAGTGGCTACGAGCAGTACTTC. This sequence encodes CSVSGSGYEQYF.

The chain is built from TRBV2 and TRBJ1-5; 9 positions agree with TRBD1. The CDR3 is made up of 15 amino acids. Losses at the gene ends were 7 bases for V and 3 bases for J; bases not matched to a gene: 7. Germline V gene sequence: CDR1 SNHLY, CDR2 FYNNEI. CDR3 loop: CASTRGTGINQPQHF. The DNA for the CDR3 is TGTGCCAGCACCCGAGGGACAGGGATCAATCAGCCCCAGCATTTT.

The V call is TRBV15, the J call TRBJ1-2; D is perhaps TRBD1 (5 bases). Trimming pared 9 bases from V and 7 bases from J, leaving 24 bases between. Looked up from germline, CDR1 is LNHNV and CDR2 is YYDKDF (reference sequence). This CDR3 is built from 15 residues. CDR3 sequence (DNA): TGTGCCACGTCGCCCAGGGCAGGAGCTATCCGTGGCTACACCTTC. It encodes CATSPRAGAIRGYTF.

V gene TRBV7-9 combines with J gene TRBJ1-4, with no clear D. The V gene's germline CDR1 is SEHNR and CDR2 FQNEAQ (reference sequence). The V end lost 7 bases, the J end lost 10 bases, and 16 bases lay between the germline ends. The CDR3 sequence is 13 residues long. CDR3: CASTPPGKGKLFF. In nucleotides, the CDR3 is TGTGCCAGCACCCCCCCGGGGAAGGGAAAACTGTTTTTT.